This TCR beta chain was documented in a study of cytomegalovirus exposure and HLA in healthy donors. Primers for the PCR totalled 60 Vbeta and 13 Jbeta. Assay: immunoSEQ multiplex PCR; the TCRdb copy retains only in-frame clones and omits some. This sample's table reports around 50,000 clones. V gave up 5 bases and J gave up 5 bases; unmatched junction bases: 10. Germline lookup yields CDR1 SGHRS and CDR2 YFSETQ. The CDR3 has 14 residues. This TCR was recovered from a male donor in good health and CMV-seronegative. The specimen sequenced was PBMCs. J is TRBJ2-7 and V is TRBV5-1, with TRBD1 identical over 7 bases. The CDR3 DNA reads TGCGCCAGCAGTAGGGGGCGGTATATAGACGAGCAGTACTTC. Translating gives CASSRGRYIDEQYF.